Given below is one TCR beta chain in context. Its specificity is unknown. This sample was taken from a study of cytotoxic CD8 clonotypes in ibrutinib-treated CLL. Study results and caveats: Elevated clonality accompanied ibrutinib response, with a return toward baseline values at progression.

Germline CDR1 reads SNHLY; CDR2 reads FYNNEI. With 8 bases removed from V and 2 bases from J, the gap between germline ends came to 15 bases. This CDR3 spans 15 amino acids. The protocol was immunoSEQ multiplex PCR, while the TCRdb copy is restricted to in-frame clones and leaves out a portion. The sample carries about 160,000 clones, 81% recorded once. Sequencing used PBMCs, obtained after 12 months of ibrutinib treatment. The genes are TRBV2 and TRBJ1-4; a possible D gene is TRBD1 (6 bases). The sequence was collected from a human donor with chronic lymphocytic leukemia. This CDR3 is CASRRVGHTNEKLFF. The DNA of the CDR3 is TGTGCCAGCCGGAGGGTGGGACACACTAATGAAAAACTGTTTTTT.